What follows are 21 T cell receptor beta chains derived from one specimen sequenced in a study of T cells after somatic rescue of genetic block. The assay was immunoSEQ multiplex PCR, and TCRdb's table has in-frame clones only and misses some. The sample lists 95,000 to 120,000 clones; around nine tenths were seen once. The source material was peripheral blood mononuclear cells (PBMCs). Receptor source: a woman under 30.

The rearrangement joins TRBV19 to TRBJ1-2; TRBD1 might be the D (5 bases). The CDR3 is 15 amino acids. The germline V and J ends were trimmed by 2 bases and 3 bases, with 13 bases remaining between them. CDR1 is LNHDA, CDR2 SQIVND, per germline (reference sequence). CDR3 in amino acids: CASSISPGTYYGYTF. DNA of the CDR3: TGTGCCAGTAGTATAAGCCCCGGGACGTACTATGGCTACACCTTC.

The rearrangement links TRBV27 to TRBJ2-4; 7 bases align to TRBD1. Per germline, CDR1 MNHEY and CDR2 SMNVEV (reference sequence). The junction had 4 bases not matched to a gene; V was cut back by 7 bases and J by 1 base. CDR3 length: 14 amino acids. The CDR3 coding sequence is TGTGCCAGCACCTCGACAGGGGCCAAAAACATTCAGTACTTC. It translates to CASTSTGAKNIQYF.

The chain links TRBV27 to TRBJ1-2, with a tentative D call TRBD1 (6 bases). Trimming removed 6 bases at V and 2 bases at J, with 16 bases between. This CDR3 has 15 amino acids. Germline V gives CDR1 MNHEY, CDR2 SMNVEV (reference sequence). CDR3 sequence reads: CASSSHFGGNYGYTF. In DNA, the CDR3 is TGTGCCAGCAGCTCACATTTCGGGGGCAACTATGGCTACACCTTC.

The V gene is TRBV19, the J gene TRBJ1-1, with D tentatively TRBD1 (6 bases). This CDR3 contains 17 residues. Germline V CDR1 and CDR2: LNHDA, SQIVND (reference sequence). V was shortened by 5 bases and J by 0 bases, with 19 bases between the two germline ends. CDR3 DNA: TGTGCCAGTAGTGGACTCCGCGGGGGCACCTTGAACACTGAAGCTTTCTTT. Protein sequence: CASSGLRGGTLNTEAFF.

This clone was recorded only once. As DNA, the CDR3 is TGTGCCAGCAGCTTCCGACAGGACACAGATACGCAGTATTTT. Translation: CASSFRQDTDTQYF. The rearrangement uses TRBV11-3 and TRBJ2-3; a weak D match, TRBD1 (6 bases). The CDR3 sequence is 14 residues long. The germline gives CDR1 SGHNT, CDR2 YENEEA. V gave up 3 bases and J gave up 2 bases, with 9 bases separating them.

The rearrangement joins TRBV18 to TRBJ1-2; possible D gene TRBD1, 5 bases. Germline V gives CDR1 KGHSH, CDR2 LQKENI. The V end lost 2 bases, the J end lost 1 base, and 8 bases lay between the germline ends. This CDR3 has 14 residues. The CDR3 loop reads CASSPTDINYGYTF. The CDR3 coding sequence is TGTGCCAGCTCACCAACGGACATTAACTATGGCTACACCTTC. Full variable domain (missing parts from reference TRBV18 and TRBJ1-2): NAGVMQNPRHLVRRRGQEARLRCSPMKGHSHVYWYRQLPEEGLKFMVYLQKENIIDESGMPKERFSAEFPKEGPSILRIQQVVRGDSAAYFCASSPTDINYGYTFGSGTRLTVV.

V usage is TRBV5-4 and J usage is TRBJ2-7; 10 positions agree with TRBD2. CDR1 and CDR2 (germline): SGHNT, YYREEE (reference sequence). CDR3 length: 15 amino acids. Unmatched junction bases numbered 6, after V lost 4 bases and J lost 2 bases. CDR3 sequence: CASSPKAGGTYEQYF. CDR3 nucleotides: TGTGCCAGCAGCCCTAAAGCGGGGGGGACCTACGAGCAGTACTTC.

This chain links TRBV2 with TRBJ2-3; 7 bases map to TRBD2. CDR1 SNHLY and CDR2 FYNNEI come from the germline V gene. Trimming took 6 bases from V and 3 from J; bases not matched to a gene: 12. The CDR3 is 16 residues long. CDR3 sequence reads: CASRTTRSGVTDTQYF. The CDR3 nucleotides are TGTGCCAGCAGGACGACCCGAAGCGGGGTAACAGATACGCAGTATTTT.

The chain combines TRBV7-8 with TRBJ2-5; the match to TRBD2 covers 7 bases. With V trimmed by 7 bases and J by 7 bases, 15 bases remained unmatched. Germline V CDR1 and CDR2: SGHVS, FQNEAQ. The length of the CDR3 is 15 residues. For the CDR3, the DNA is TGTGCCAGCACCACCCCGGGTTGGCAGCGGGGGACCCAGTACTTC. Its translation is CASTTPGWQRGTQYF. The variable domain in full, completed from reference TRBV7-8 and TRBJ2-5, reads GAGVSQSPRYKVAKRGQDVALRCDPISGHVSLFWYQQALGQGPEFLTYFQNEAQLDKSGLPSDRFFAERPEGSVSTLKIQRTQQEDSAVYLCASTTPGWQRGTQYFGPGTRLLVL.

The chain is built from TRBV18 and TRBJ2-2; D is possibly TRBD2 (6 bases). This CDR3 has 16 residues. Trimming left V 2 bases short and J 2 bases short, with 12 bases between. Germline values: CDR1 KGHSH, CDR2 LQKENI. The CDR3 coding sequence is TGTGCCAGCTCACCATTTGGGGGGACCAACACCGGGGAGCTGTTTTTT. Its translation is CASSPFGGTNTGELFF.

The count of this clone is one. V gene TRBV5-6 combines with J gene TRBJ2-5, with 7 bases identical to TRBD1. The CDR3 sequence is 14 residues long. With 4 bases clipped from V and 1 base from J, the junction kept 4 bases outside the gene matches. The germline V gene has CDR1 SGHDT and CDR2 YYEEEE. CDR3 loop: CASSRRTGQETQYF. CDR3 DNA sequence: TGTGCCAGCAGCCGGCGGACAGGCCAAGAGACCCAGTACTTC.

The chain has TRBV27 and TRBJ1-1; D remains unclear. Germline CDR1 reads MNHEY; CDR2 reads SMNVEV (reference sequence). V lost 5 bases and J 0 bases, leaving 10 bases between the germline ends. This CDR3 region has 14 residues. CDR3 loop: CASSPRTVNTEAFF. The CDR3 DNA reads as TGTGCCAGCAGTCCCCGGACGGTGAACACTGAAGCTTTCTTT.

The chain links TRBV5-4 to TRBJ2-7, with 9 bases aligning to TRBD2. Germline loops: CDR1 SGHNT, CDR2 YYREEE (reference sequence). J gave up 4 bases and V 3 bases, and 5 bases lay outside the gene matches. This CDR3 has 14 residues. The CDR3 coding sequence is TGTGCCAGCAGCTCCGAAGCGGGAGGTTACGAGCAGTACTTC. Its protein product is CASSSEAGGYEQYF.

This chain joins TRBV15 and TRBJ2-3, with TRBD2 identical over 10 bases. The CDR3 consists of 16 residues. The V gene end was trimmed by 5 bases and the J gene end by 2 bases; junction bases not matched to a gene: 7. CDR1 is LNHNV and CDR2 is YYDKDF in the germline V gene (reference sequence). The CDR3 sequence: CATSGLAGGDTDTQYF. In DNA form, the CDR3 reads TGTGCCACCAGCGGATTAGCGGGGGGAGACACAGATACGCAGTATTTT. Variable domain in full (rest from reference TRBV15 and TRBJ2-3): DAMVIQNPRYQVTQFGKPVTLSCSQTLNHNVMYWYQQKSSQAPKLLFHYYDKDFNNEADTPDNFQSRRPNTSFCFLDIRSPGLGDTAMYLCATSGLAGGDTDTQYFGPGTRLTVL.

The chain has TRBV18 and TRBJ2-1; 9 bases map to TRBD2. V dropped 3 bases and J dropped 5; count of bases not matched to a gene: 8. CDR1 is KGHSH and CDR2 is LQKENI in the germline V gene. The CDR3 runs 16 residues. CDR3 nucleotide sequence: TGTGCCAGCTCACCCTCTCGGCGGGGGGGCGACAATGAGCAGTTCTTC. It is translated as CASSPSRRGGDNEQFF. The variable domain in full, with the rest retrieved from reference TRBV18 and TRBJ2-1, is NAGVMQNPRHLVRRRGQEARLRCSPMKGHSHVYWYRQLPEEGLKFMVYLQKENIIDESGMPKERFSAEFPKEGPSILRIQQVVRGDSAAYFCASSPSRRGGDNEQFFGPGTRLTVL.

The DNA of the CDR3 is TGCGCCAGCAGCTTGGTGGGACAGGGGTTTGGCGAGCAGTACTTC. This gives the protein CASSLVGQGFGEQYF. The chain uses TRBV5-1 and TRBJ2-7, with 10 bases that match TRBD1. Trimming removed 0 bases from V and 6 bases from J; junction bases left unmatched: 6. CDR1 is SGHRS, CDR2 YFSETQ, per germline. This CDR3 contains 15 residues.

The chain joins TRBV6-1 to TRBJ1-1; 8 bases are a match to TRBD1. V lost 5 bases to trimming and J lost 1 base; unmatched junction nucleotides: 3. This CDR3 is built from 14 residues. Germline V gives CDR1 MNHNS, CDR2 SASEGT. The chain's CDR3 is CASSLGQANTEAFF. CDR3 DNA sequence: TGTGCCAGCAGTCTGGGACAGGCGAACACTGAAGCTTTCTTT.

This chain links TRBV25-1 with TRBJ2-5; perhaps TRBD2 as D (7 bases). In germline, CDR1 is MGHDK, CDR2 SYGVNS. With 3 bases removed from V and 1 base from J, the gap between germline ends came to 9 bases. The CDR3 has 14 residues. This CDR3 reads CASSEGGPQETQYF. The CDR3 DNA reads TGTGCCAGCAGTGAGGGGGGGCCCCAAGAGACCCAGTACTTC.

The gene calls are TRBV6-5 and TRBJ2-3; D call uncertain. Trimming shortened V by 6 bases and J by 3 bases, and 16 bases separated the two germline ends. Germline loops: CDR1 MNHEY, CDR2 SVGAGI. The CDR3 loop spans 15 amino acids. DNA for the CDR3: TGTGCCAGCAGGTCACCTGCCGGTGGGACAGATACGCAGTATTTT. The encoded protein is CASRSPAGGTDTQYF.

The chain uses TRBV14 and TRBJ1-1; 7 bases agree with TRBD1. The V segment lost 5 bases and the J segment 5 bases; nucleotides outside the gene matches: 2. The length of the CDR3 is 12 residues. Germline CDR1 SGHDN, CDR2 FVKESK. CDR3 nucleotide sequence: TGTGCCAGCAGCAGGGGGCCTACTGAAGCTTTCTTT. Translating gives CASSRGPTEAFF.

The chain uses TRBV10-2 and TRBJ1-1; tentative D call: TRBD1 (6 bases). The germline V and J ends were trimmed by 2 bases and 2 bases, with 9 bases remaining between them. Germline V gives CDR1 WSHSY, CDR2 SAAADI. The CDR3 is made up of 14 amino acids. The CDR3 nucleotides are TGCGCCAGCAGTGAGCCGGGACATAACACTGAAGCTTTCTTT. Protein product: CASSEPGHNTEAFF.